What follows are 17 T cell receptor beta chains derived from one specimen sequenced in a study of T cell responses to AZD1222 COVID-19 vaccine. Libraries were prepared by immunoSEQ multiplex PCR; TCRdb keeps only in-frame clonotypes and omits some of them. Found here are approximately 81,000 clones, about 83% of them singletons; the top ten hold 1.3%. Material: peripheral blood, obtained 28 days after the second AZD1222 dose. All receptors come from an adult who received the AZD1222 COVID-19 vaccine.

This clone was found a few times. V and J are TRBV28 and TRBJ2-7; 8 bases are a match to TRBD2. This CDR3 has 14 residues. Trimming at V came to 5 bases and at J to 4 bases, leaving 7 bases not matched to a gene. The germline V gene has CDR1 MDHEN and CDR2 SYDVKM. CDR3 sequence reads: CASSPRGGRYEQYF. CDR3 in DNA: TGTGCCAGCAGTCCCAGGGGCGGGAGGTACGAGCAGTACTTC. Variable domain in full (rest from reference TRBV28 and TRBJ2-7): DVKVTQSSRYLVKRTGEKVFLECVQDMDHENMFWYRQDPGLGLRLIYFSYDVKMKEKGDIPEGYSVSREKKERFSLILESASTNQTSMYLCASSPRGGRYEQYFGPGTRLTVT.

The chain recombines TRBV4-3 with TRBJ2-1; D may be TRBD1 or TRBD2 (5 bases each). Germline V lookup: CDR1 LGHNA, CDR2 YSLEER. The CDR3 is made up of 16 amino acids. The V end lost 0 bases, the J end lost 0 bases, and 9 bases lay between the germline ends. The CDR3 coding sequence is TGCGCCAGCAGCCAAGATGTTGGGGGCTCCTACAATGAGCAGTTCTTC. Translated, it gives CASSQDVGGSYNEQFF.

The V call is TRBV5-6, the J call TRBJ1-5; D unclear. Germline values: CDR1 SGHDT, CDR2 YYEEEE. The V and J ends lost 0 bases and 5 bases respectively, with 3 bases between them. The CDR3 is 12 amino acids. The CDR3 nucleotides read TGTGCCAGCAGCTTGGCAGATCAGCCCCAGCATTTT. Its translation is CASSLADQPQHF.

This CDR3 is CASSLREGDTEAFF. The CDR3 DNA is TGTGCCAGCAGCTTGAGGGAGGGGGACACTGAAGCTTTCTTT. The J gene is TRBJ1-1, the V gene TRBV5-8; tentative D call: TRBD1 (6 bases). V lost 1 base, J lost 3 bases, and 10 bases lay in between. The CDR3 is 14 residues long. CDR1 and CDR2 (germline): SGHTS, YDEGEE.

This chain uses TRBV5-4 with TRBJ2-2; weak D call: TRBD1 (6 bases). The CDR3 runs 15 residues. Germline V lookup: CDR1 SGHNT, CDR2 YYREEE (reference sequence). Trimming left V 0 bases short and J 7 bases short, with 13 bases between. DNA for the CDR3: TGTGCCAGCAGCTTGGGGGGACAAGGGATCGGGGAGCTGTTTTTT. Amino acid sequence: CASSLGGQGIGELFF.

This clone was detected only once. The CDR3 region is CASRGLGSSYEQYF. CDR3 nucleotide sequence: TGTGCCAGCAGGGGACTGGGAAGCTCCTACGAGCAGTACTTC. The J gene is TRBJ2-7, the V gene TRBV27; possible D gene TRBD2, 6 bases. The CDR3 length is 14 residues. Germline V gene lookup returns CDR1 MNHEY and CDR2 SMNVEV (reference sequence). V was pared by 6 bases and J by 0 bases, with 12 bases between.

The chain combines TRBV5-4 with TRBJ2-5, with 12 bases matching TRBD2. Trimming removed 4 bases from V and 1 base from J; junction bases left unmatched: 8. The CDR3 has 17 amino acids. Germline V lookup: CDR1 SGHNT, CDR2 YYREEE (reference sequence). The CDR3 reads CASSLGTSGPPQETQYF. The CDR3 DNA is TGTGCCAGCAGCCTCGGGACTAGCGGGCCTCCCCAAGAGACCCAGTACTTC.

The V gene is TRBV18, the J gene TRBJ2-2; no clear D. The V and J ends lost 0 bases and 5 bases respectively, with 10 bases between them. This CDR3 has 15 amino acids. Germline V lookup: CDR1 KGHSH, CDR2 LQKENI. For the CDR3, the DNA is TGTGCCAGCTCACCACCGGGCAGGAATACCGGGGAGCTGTTTTTT. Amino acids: CASSPPGRNTGELFF.

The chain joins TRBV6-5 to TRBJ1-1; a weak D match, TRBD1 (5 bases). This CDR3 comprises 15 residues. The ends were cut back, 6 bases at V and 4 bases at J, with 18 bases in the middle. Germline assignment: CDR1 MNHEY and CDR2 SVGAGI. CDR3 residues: CASSNGGDRVTEAFF. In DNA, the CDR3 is TGTGCCAGCAGCAACGGGGGGGATCGGGTCACTGAAGCTTTCTTT.

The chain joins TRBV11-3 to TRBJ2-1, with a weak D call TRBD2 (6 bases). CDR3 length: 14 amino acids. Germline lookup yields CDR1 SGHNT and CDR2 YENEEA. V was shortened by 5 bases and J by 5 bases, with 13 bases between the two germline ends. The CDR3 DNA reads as TGTGCCAGCAGCGGGGGAGGCAGACACAATGAGCAGTTCTTC. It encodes CASSGGGRHNEQFF. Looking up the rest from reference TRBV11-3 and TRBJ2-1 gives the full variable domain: EAGVVQSPRYKIIEKKQPVAFWCNPISGHNTLYWYLQNLGQGPELLIRYENEEAVDDSQLPKDRFSAERLKGVDSTLKIQPAELGDSAVYLCASSGGGRHNEQFFGPGTRLTVL.

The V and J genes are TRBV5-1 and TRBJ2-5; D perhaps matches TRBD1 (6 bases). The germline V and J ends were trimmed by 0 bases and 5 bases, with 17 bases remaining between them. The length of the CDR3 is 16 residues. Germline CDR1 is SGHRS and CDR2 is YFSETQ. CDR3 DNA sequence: TGCGCCAGCAGCTTGGCCCCTGGGCAGGGGATGGAGACCCAGTACTTC. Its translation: CASSLAPGQGMETQYF. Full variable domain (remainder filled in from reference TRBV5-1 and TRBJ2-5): KAGVTQTPRYLIKTRGQQVTLSCSPISGHRSVSWYQQTPGQGLQFLFEYFSETQRNKGNFPGRFSGRQFSNSRSEMNVSTLELGDSALYLCASSLAPGQGMETQYFGPGTRLLVL.

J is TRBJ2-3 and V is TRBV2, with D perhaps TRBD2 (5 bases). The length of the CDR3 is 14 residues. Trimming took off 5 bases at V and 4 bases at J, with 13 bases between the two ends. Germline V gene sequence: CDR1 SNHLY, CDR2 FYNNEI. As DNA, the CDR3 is TGTGCCAGCAGTCTACAAATGAGGGCAGATACGCAGTATTTT. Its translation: CASSLQMRADTQYF.

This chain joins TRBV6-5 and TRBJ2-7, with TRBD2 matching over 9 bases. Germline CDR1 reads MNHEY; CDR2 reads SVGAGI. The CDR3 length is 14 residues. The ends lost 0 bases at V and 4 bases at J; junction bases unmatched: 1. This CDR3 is CASSYSAGGYEQYF. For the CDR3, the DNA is TGTGCCAGCAGTTACTCGGCGGGAGGGTACGAGCAGTACTTC.

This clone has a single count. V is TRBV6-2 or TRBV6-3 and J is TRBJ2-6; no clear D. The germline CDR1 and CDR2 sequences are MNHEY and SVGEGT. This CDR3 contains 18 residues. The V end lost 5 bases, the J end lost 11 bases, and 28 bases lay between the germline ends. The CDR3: CASSVSWWCYKVGHVLTF. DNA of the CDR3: TGTGCCAGCAGTGTAAGTTGGTGGTGCTACAAAGTCGGGCACGTCCTGACTTTC.

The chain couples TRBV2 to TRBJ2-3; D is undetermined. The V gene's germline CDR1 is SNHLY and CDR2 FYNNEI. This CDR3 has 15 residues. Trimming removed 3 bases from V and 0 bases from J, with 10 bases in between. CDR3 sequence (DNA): TGTGCCAGCAGTGATCGGTCTCTCAGCACAGATACGCAGTATTTT. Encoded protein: CASSDRSLSTDTQYF.

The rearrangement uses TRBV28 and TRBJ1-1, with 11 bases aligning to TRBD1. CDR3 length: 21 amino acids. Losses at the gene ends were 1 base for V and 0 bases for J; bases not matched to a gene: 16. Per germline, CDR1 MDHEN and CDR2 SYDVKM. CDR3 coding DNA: TGTGCCAGCAGTTTATTTGGACTTCGGACAGGGGGCTTTAGGATGAACACTGAAGCTTTCTTT. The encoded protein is CASSLFGLRTGGFRMNTEAFF.

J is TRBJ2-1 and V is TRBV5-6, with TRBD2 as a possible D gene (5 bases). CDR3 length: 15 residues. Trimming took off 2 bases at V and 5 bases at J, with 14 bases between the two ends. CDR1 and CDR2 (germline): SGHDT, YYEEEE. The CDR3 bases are TGTGCCAGCAGCTTCGGGATTCGGGCCGACAATGAGCAGTTCTTC. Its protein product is CASSFGIRADNEQFF.